The 10 T cell receptor beta chains presented below share a single source sample, sequenced in a study of T cell responses to AZD1222 COVID-19 vaccine. Only in-frame clones appear in the TCRdb table, and some are missing; sequencing was by immunoSEQ multiplex PCR. The table includes 120,000 or so clones, about 91% detected once. Sequencing was performed on peripheral blood, taken on day 0 of AZD1222 vaccination. The origin of the receptors is an adult in good health.

The rearrangement joins TRBV5-1 to TRBJ1-2; 7 bases fit TRBD1. Trimming took 4 bases from V and 6 from J; bases not matched to a gene: 9. Germline V CDR1 and CDR2: SGHRS, YFSETQ. The CDR3 length is 14 residues. The CDR3 nucleotides read TGCGCCAGCAGCCGTCTCAGGGGGATGGATGGCTACACCTTC. Translation gives CASSRLRGMDGYTF.

This chain connects TRBV6-5 to TRBJ2-7; 7 bases agree with TRBD1. This CDR3 has 14 residues. CDR1 is MNHEY, CDR2 SVGAGI, per germline. With 0 bases clipped from V and 2 bases from J, the junction kept 1 base outside the gene matches. The CDR3 nucleotides read TGTGCCAGCAGTTACTCGCAGGGGGCCTACGAGCAGTACTTC. Amino acids: CASSYSQGAYEQYF.

The chain is built from TRBV18 and TRBJ1-5, with D maybe TRBD1 (5 bases). Germline-derived CDR1 and CDR2 are KGHSH and LQKENI. The V and J ends lost 3 bases and 0 bases respectively, with 9 bases between them. The CDR3 loop spans 15 amino acids. The CDR3 spells CASSPPTVSNQPQHF. CDR3 nucleotides: TGTGCCAGCTCACCTCCGACAGTTAGCAATCAGCCCCAGCATTTT.

The chain recombines TRBV14 with TRBJ2-7, with D uncertain. V dropped 3 bases and J dropped 5 bases, with 8 bases sitting between them. Germline V gene sequence: CDR1 SGHDN, CDR2 FVKESK. This CDR3 region has 12 residues. CDR3 region: CASSQRRDEQYF. Written as DNA, the CDR3 is TGTGCCAGCAGCCAGCGGAGAGACGAGCAGTACTTC.

This clone was seen just once. The CDR3 DNA is TGTGCCAGCACCACTCTGCGGGACTCCATCGGCTACACCTTC. Translation gives CASTTLRDSIGYTF. The rearrangement joins TRBV7-8 to TRBJ1-2, with D perhaps matching TRBD1 (5 bases). CDR1 SGHVS and CDR2 FQNEAQ come from the germline V gene. The V gene lost 7 bases and the J gene lost 8 bases, with 20 bases spanning the gap. The CDR3 loop spans 14 amino acids.

This clone was recorded only once. The chain employs TRBV5-4 and TRBJ1-6; 7 positions agree with TRBD1. The CDR3 has 15 amino acids. V lost 0 bases, J lost 7 bases, and 4 bases stayed unmatched. CDR1 is SGHNT, CDR2 YYREEE, per germline (reference sequence). CDR3 coding DNA: TGTGCCAGCAGCTTGGAACCAGGGGGGAATTCACCCCTCCACTTT. Translation: CASSLEPGGNSPLHF.

The V and J genes are TRBV9 and TRBJ2-7; 9 bases fit TRBD2. There are 14 residues in the CDR3. With 3 bases clipped from V and 1 base from J, the junction kept 2 bases outside the gene matches. In germline, CDR1 is SGDLS, CDR2 YYNGEE. CDR3 DNA: TGTGCCAGCAGCGGGACTAGCGAATCCTACGAGCAGTACTTC. It encodes CASSGTSESYEQYF.

The J gene is TRBJ1-5, the V gene TRBV5-6; D is unclear. The CDR3 covers 15 residues. Trimming removed 2 bases from V and 2 bases from J, with 11 bases in between. The germline gives CDR1 SGHDT, CDR2 YYEEEE. This CDR3 is CASSFGTSRNQPQHF. CDR3 nucleotides: TGTGCCAGCAGCTTCGGAACTTCGCGCAATCAGCCCCAGCATTTT.

The chain joins TRBV7-2 to TRBJ1-2; TRBD1 agrees at 7 bases. Germline CDR1 is SGHTA and CDR2 is FQGNSA. The CDR3 sequence is 14 residues long. V trimming: 3 bases; J trimming: 2 bases; junction bases outside the gene matches: 3. In DNA, the CDR3 is TGTGCCAGCAGCTTTGGGACAGAGAACTATGGCTACACCTTC. Amino acid sequence: CASSFGTENYGYTF.

The rearrangement links TRBV6-2 or TRBV6-3 to TRBJ2-1, with 9 bases fitting TRBD1. J gave up 8 bases and V 5 bases, and 13 bases lay outside the gene matches. Germline V gene data show CDR1 as MNHEY and CDR2 as SVGEGT. The CDR3 is made up of 16 amino acids. CDR3 bases: TGTGCCAGCAGTCAGCCCCGGGACAGGGAAGGACATGAGCAGTTCTTC. It specifies CASSQPRDREGHEQFF.